The sequence of this TCR beta chain was determined in a study of CD4+ T cells in melanoma. Whole-study results and caveats: A reported correlation linked neoantigen-specific CD4+ T cells to CD8+, macrophage and B cell function. Diverse differentiation states were reported for melanoma neoantigen-specific CD4+ T cells.

The CDR3 has 13 residues. V was clipped by 2 bases and J by 7 bases, with 11 bases between them. The germline V gene has CDR1 MNHNY and CDR2 SVGAGI (reference sequence). As regards this clone: The antigen is undetermined.

TCRdb's table, derived via immunoSEQ multiplex PCR, lists solely in-frame clones and lacks some. Among about 140,000 clones listed, 80% to 95% were seen once. The receptor was derived from a human donor with melanoma. The V call is TRBV6-6, the J call TRBJ1-1, with D possibly being TRBD1 (5 bases). The CDR3: CASSYGQGDEAFF. CDR3 bases: TGTGCCAGCAGTTACGGGCAGGGTGATGAAGCTTTCTTT.